One sample yielded the 16 T cell receptor beta chains listed below, sequenced in a study of radiotherapy plus CTLA-4 blockade in lung cancer. Repertoires were generated with immunoSEQ multiplex PCR, while TCRdb's copy carries only in-frame clones and drops some. The data hold around 70,000 clones, with about four fifths observed a single time. The source was peripheral blood, collected from a patient treated with radiotherapy plus ipilimumab. These receptors were obtained from a human donor with non-small cell lung cancer who had a partial response to radiotherapy plus ipilimumab.

This clone occurred a few times. The chain recombines TRBV18 with TRBJ2-1; 11 bases map to TRBD2. This CDR3 has 17 residues. Losses at the gene ends were 3 bases for V and 9 bases for J; bases not matched to a gene: 13. The germline CDR1 and CDR2 sequences are KGHSH and LQKENI. The CDR3 sequence is CASSPSSRLAGSGEQFF. CDR3 bases: TGTGCCAGCTCACCGAGTTCGAGACTAGCGGGGAGCGGTGAGCAGTTCTTC.

The rearrangement uses TRBV5-1 and TRBJ1-4, with 8 positions matching TRBD1. Trimming removed 0 bases from V and 7 bases from J; junction bases left unmatched: 2. Germline V gene lookup returns CDR1 SGHRS and CDR2 YFSETQ. This CDR3 has 14 amino acids. CDR3 region: CASSLAGGGEKLFF. The DNA for the CDR3 is TGCGCCAGCAGCTTGGCAGGGGGCGGTGAAAAACTGTTTTTT.

J is TRBJ1-2 and V is TRBV6-1; 7 nucleotides align to TRBD1. V shed 5 bases, J shed 4 bases, and the junction held 10 bases outside the gene matches. Germline V CDR1 and CDR2: MNHNS, SASEGT. The CDR3 extends over 15 amino acids. This CDR3 reads CASSSGTALFYGYTF. In DNA, the CDR3 is TGTGCCAGCAGTTCCGGGACAGCGCTATTCTATGGCTACACCTTC.

V gene TRBV28 combines with J gene TRBJ1-2, with D possibly TRBD1 on 6 matching bases. The CDR3 runs 15 residues. Trimming pared 0 bases from V and 3 bases from J, leaving 11 bases between. The germline CDR1 and CDR2 sequences are MDHEN and SYDVKM. The CDR3 DNA sequence: TGTGCCAGCAGTTTATGGGGGGCGTCGGACTATGGCTACACCTTC. Protein product: CASSLWGASDYGYTF.

This CDR3 is CASSGTGVGLLSYNEQFF. For the CDR3, the DNA is TGCGCCAGCAGCGGGACTGGGGTGGGACTCCTATCCTACAATGAGCAGTTCTTC. The V call is TRBV5-1, the J call TRBJ2-1, with D maybe TRBD2 (6 bases). Deletions cut 4 bases from V and 1 base from J, with 21 bases between. CDR1 is SGHRS and CDR2 is YFSETQ in the germline V gene. The CDR3 runs to 18 residues.

This chain joins TRBV5-1 and TRBJ1-4; weak D call: TRBD1 (5 bases). V dropped 6 bases and J dropped 0 bases, with 9 bases sitting between them. Germline V lookup: CDR1 SGHRS, CDR2 YFSETQ. The CDR3 totals 14 residues. CDR3 loop: CASNSGPTNEKLFF. In DNA, the CDR3 is TGCGCCAGCAACTCAGGGCCAACTAATGAAAAACTGTTTTTT.

This clone has just a few counts. The chain uses TRBV7-2 and TRBJ2-3, with D possibly being TRBD2 (5 bases). The germline V and J ends were trimmed by 7 bases and 6 bases, with 8 bases remaining between them. Looked up from germline, CDR1 is SGHTA and CDR2 is FQGNSA. This CDR3 comprises 11 residues. The CDR3: CASTTGDTQYF. The DNA of the CDR3 is TGTGCCAGCACCACGGGGGATACGCAGTATTTT. Drawing the rest from reference TRBV7-2 and TRBJ2-3, the complete variable domain is GAGVSQSPSNKVTEKGKDVELRCDPISGHTALYWYRQSLGQGLEFLIYFQGNSAPDKSGLPSDRFSAERTGGSVSTLTIQRTQQEDSAVYLCASTTGDTQYFGPGTRLTVL.

The chain combines TRBV25-1 with TRBJ2-7; 8 nucleotides match TRBD1. The ends lost 4 bases at V and 0 bases at J; junction bases unmatched: 11. CDR3 length: 17 amino acids. CDR1 is MGHDK, CDR2 SYGVNS, per germline. CDR3 DNA: TGTGCCAGCAGTGCCCCCGGGACAGGCCTTTACTCCTACGAGCAGTACTTC. Translating gives CASSAPGTGLYSYEQYF.

The chain recombines TRBV5-5 with TRBJ1-5, with TRBD1 identical over 10 bases. There are 18 residues in the CDR3. V lost 0 bases, J lost 1 base, and 7 bases stayed unmatched. The germline V gene has CDR1 SGHKS and CDR2 YYEKEE (reference sequence). The CDR3 loop reads CASSLGTGGARSNQPQHF. The DNA for the CDR3 is TGTGCCAGCAGCTTGGGGACAGGGGGTGCTCGGAGCAATCAGCCCCAGCATTTT.

This clone was recorded once. The CDR3 protein is CASTTGAVQPQHF. The CDR3 DNA follows: TGTGCCAGTACGACAGGGGCAGTTCAGCCCCAGCATTTT. This sequence joins TRBV19 and TRBJ1-5; the match to TRBD1 covers 8 bases. After removal of 7 bases from V and 6 bases from J, the junction contained 5 bases not matched to a gene. Germline CDR1 reads LNHDA; CDR2 reads SQIVND (reference sequence). This CDR3 region has 13 residues.

This clone was detected once. The chain has TRBV5-1 and TRBJ2-7, with D perhaps matching TRBD2 (6 bases). Germline CDR1 and CDR2: SGHRS and YFSETQ. The CDR3 contains 13 residues. V lost 6 bases and J 3 bases, leaving 13 bases between the germline ends. The CDR3 reads CASNPVGGYEQYF. The CDR3 region has the DNA TGCGCCAGCAACCCGGTGGGGGGCTACGAGCAGTACTTC. Using reference TRBV5-1 and TRBJ2-7 for the parts outside the CDR3, the full variable domain is KAGVTQTPRYLIKTRGQQVTLSCSPISGHRSVSWYQQTPGQGLQFLFEYFSETQRNKGNFPGRFSGRQFSNSRSEMNVSTLELGDSALYLCASNPVGGYEQYFGPGTRLTVT.

The rearrangement links TRBV7-9 to TRBJ2-1; 8 nucleotides agree with TRBD2. The CDR3 contains 18 residues. V trimming: 1 base; J trimming: 2 bases; junction bases outside the gene matches: 10. Germline V gene lookup returns CDR1 SEHNR and CDR2 FQNEAQ (reference sequence). CDR3 nucleotide sequence: TGTGCCAGCAGCTTAGGGATTCGGCGGGAGGATCCCTACAATGAGCAGTTCTTC. Translating it yields CASSLGIRREDPYNEQFF.

The chain links TRBV6-1 to TRBJ2-3, with TRBD2 matching 7 bases. Trimming cost V 0 bases and J 1 base; bases outside gene matches: 7. The CDR3 is 17 residues long. The germline V gene encodes CDR1 MNHNS and CDR2 SASEGT. The chain's CDR3 is CASSEASRLAGTDTQYF. In DNA form, the CDR3 reads TGTGCCAGCAGTGAAGCCTCCCGGCTAGCGGGCACAGATACGCAGTATTTT.

This chain uses TRBV15 with TRBJ1-1, with 8 bases identical to TRBD1. Trimming removed 7 bases from V and 5 bases from J; junction bases left unmatched: 15. The CDR3 sequence is 16 residues long. From germline, CDR1 is LNHNV and CDR2 YYDKDF (reference sequence). In DNA, the CDR3 is TGTGCCACCACCGAACGAATTACAGGGGGGCGGACTGAAGCTTTCTTT. This codes for CATTERITGGRTEAFF. Together with reference TRBV15 and TRBJ1-1, the CDR3 gives the full variable domain: DAMVIQNPRYQVTQFGKPVTLSCSQTLNHNVMYWYQQKSSQAPKLLFHYYDKDFNNEADTPDNFQSRRPNTSFCFLDIRSPGLGDTAMYLCATTERITGGRTEAFFGQGTRLTVV.

The chain carries TRBV14 and TRBJ2-1, with TRBD2 matching over 12 bases. V trimming: 7 bases; J trimming: 6 bases; junction bases outside the gene matches: 7. There are 15 residues in the CDR3. CDR1 is SGHDN, CDR2 FVKESK, per germline. The CDR3 loop reads CASNLAGGRFNEQFF. The DNA for the CDR3 is TGTGCCAGCAACCTAGCGGGAGGGCGTTTCAATGAGCAGTTCTTC.

The chain couples TRBV5-1 to TRBJ1-2; TRBD1 is a possible D gene (6 bases). V gave up 0 bases and J gave up 4 bases, with 10 bases separating them. CDR3 size: 14 residues. The germline gives CDR1 SGHRS, CDR2 YFSETQ. Written as DNA, the CDR3 is TGCGCCAGCAGCTTGGCCCAGGGGAGCTATGGCTACACCTTC. This sequence encodes CASSLAQGSYGYTF.